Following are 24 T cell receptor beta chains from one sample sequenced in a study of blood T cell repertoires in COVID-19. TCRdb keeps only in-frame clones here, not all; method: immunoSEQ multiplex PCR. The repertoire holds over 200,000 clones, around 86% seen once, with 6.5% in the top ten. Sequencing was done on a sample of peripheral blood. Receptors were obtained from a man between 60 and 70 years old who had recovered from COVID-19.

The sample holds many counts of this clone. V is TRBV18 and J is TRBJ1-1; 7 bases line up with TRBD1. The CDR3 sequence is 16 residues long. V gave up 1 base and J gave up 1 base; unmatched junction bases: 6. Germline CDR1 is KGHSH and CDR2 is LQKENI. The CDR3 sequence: CASSPQPPGGNTEAFF. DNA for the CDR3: TGTGCCAGCTCACCACAACCTCCAGGGGGGAACACTGAAGCTTTCTTT.

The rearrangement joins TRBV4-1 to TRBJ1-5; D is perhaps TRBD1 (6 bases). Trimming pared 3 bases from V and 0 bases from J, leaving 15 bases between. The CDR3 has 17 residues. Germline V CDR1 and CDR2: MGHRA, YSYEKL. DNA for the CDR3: TGCGCCAGCAGCCATCGCTACCGGGACACTAGCAATCAGCCCCAGCATTTT. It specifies CASSHRYRDTSNQPQHF.

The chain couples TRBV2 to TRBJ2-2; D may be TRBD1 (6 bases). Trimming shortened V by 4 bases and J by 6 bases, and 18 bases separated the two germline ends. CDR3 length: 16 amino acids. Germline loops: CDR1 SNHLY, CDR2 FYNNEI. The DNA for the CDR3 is TGTGCCAGCAGTGTAGTAGGGGGTTCCATGCCCGGGGAGCTGTTTTTT. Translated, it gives CASSVVGGSMPGELFF. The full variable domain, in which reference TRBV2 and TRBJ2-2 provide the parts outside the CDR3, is EPEVTQTPSHQVTQMGQEVILRCVPISNHLYFYWYRQILGQKVEFLVSFYNNEISEKSEIFDDQFSVERPDGSNFTLKIRSTKLEDSAMYFCASSVVGGSMPGELFFGEGSRLTVL.

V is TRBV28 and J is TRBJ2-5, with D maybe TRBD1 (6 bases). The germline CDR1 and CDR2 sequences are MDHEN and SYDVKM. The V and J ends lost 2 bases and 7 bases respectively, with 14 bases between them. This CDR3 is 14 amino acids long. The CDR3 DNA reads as TGTGCCAGCAGTTTACCCACCGTACAGGGGACCCAGTACTTC. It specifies CASSLPTVQGTQYF.

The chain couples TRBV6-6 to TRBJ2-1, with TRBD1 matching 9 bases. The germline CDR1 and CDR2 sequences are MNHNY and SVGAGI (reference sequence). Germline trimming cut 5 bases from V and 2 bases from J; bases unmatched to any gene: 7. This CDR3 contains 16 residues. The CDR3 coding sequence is TGTGCCAGCAGTAAAACAAGGACAGGGGCCTACAATGAGCAGTTCTTC. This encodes CASSKTRTGAYNEQFF.

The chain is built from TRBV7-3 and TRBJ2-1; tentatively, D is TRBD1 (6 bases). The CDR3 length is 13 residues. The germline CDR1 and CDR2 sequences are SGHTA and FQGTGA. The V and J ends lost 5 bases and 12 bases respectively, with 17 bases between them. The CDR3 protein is CASSMNRARGQFF. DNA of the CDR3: TGTGCCAGCAGCATGAACAGGGCCCGCGGGCAGTTCTTC. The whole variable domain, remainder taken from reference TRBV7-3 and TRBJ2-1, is GAGVSQTPSNKVTEKGKYVELRCDPISGHTALYWYRQSLGQGPEFLIYFQGTGAADDSGLPNDRFFAVRPEGSVSTLKIQRTERGDSAVYLCASSMNRARGQFFGPGTRLTVL.

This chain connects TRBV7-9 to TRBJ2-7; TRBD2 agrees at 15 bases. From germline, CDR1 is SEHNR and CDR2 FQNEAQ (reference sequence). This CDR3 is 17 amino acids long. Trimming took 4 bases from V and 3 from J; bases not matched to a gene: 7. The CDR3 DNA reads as TGTGCCAGCAGCTCCCAAAAGGGACTAGCGGGGGGCTACGAGCAGTACTTC. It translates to CASSSQKGLAGGYEQYF.

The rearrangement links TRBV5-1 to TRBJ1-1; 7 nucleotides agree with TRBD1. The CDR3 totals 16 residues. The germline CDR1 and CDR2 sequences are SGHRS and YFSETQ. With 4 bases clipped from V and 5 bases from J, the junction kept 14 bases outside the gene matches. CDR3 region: CASSHTNDRAGTEAFF. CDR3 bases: TGCGCCAGCAGCCACACAAACGACAGGGCTGGGACTGAAGCTTTCTTT.

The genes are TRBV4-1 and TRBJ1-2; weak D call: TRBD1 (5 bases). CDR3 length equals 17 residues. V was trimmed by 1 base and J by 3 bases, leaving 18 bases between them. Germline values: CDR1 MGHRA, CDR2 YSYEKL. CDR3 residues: CASSQVSGVTGDYGYTF. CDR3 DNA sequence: TGCGCCAGCAGCCAAGTGTCCGGGGTTACGGGGGACTATGGCTACACCTTC.

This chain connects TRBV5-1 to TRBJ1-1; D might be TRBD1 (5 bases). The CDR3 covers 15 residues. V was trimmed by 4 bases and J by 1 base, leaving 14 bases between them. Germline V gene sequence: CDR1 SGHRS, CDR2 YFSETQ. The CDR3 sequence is CASSRNGGENTEAFF. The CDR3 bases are TGCGCCAGCAGCCGGAACGGGGGAGAGAACACTGAAGCTTTCTTT.

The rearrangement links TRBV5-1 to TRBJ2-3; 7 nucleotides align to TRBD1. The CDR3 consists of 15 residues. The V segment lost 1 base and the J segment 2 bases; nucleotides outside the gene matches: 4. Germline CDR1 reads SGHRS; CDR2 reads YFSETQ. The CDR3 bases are TGCGCCAGCAGCTTGCAGGGGGTCTACACAGATACGCAGTATTTT. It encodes CASSLQGVYTDTQYF.

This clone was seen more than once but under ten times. The chain's CDR3 is CASSFTGELFF. CDR3 coding DNA: TGTGCCAGCAGCTTCACCGGGGAGCTGTTTTTT. The V and J genes are TRBV12-3 or TRBV12-4 and TRBJ2-2; no definite D call. The CDR3 runs 11 residues. With 6 bases removed from V and 4 bases from J, the gap between germline ends came to 3 bases.

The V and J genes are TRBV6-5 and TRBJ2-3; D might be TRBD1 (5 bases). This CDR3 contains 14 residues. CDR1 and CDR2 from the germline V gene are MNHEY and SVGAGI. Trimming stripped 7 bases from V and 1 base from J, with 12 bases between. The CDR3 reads CASTKTARTDTQYF. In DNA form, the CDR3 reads TGTGCCAGCACCAAGACAGCCCGCACAGATACGCAGTATTTT.

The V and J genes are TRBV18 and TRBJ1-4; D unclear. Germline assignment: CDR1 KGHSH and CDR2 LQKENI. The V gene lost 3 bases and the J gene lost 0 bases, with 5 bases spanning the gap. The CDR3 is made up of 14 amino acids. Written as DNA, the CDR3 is TGTGCCAGCTCACCGGCTGCAACTAATGAAAAACTGTTTTTT. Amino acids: CASSPAATNEKLFF.

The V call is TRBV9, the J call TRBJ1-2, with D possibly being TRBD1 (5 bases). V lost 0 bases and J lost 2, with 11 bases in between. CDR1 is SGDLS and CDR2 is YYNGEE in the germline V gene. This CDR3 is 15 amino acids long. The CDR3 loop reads CASSVGRQSNYGYTF. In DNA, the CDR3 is TGTGCCAGCAGCGTAGGACGACAGTCGAACTATGGCTACACCTTC.

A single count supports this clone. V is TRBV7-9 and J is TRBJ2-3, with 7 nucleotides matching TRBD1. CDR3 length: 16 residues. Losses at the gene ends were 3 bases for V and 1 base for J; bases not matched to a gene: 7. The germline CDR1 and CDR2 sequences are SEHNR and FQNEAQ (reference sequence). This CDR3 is CASSLGDSLRTDTQYF. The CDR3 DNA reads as TGTGCCAGCAGCTTGGGGGACAGTTTACGCACAGATACGCAGTATTTT.

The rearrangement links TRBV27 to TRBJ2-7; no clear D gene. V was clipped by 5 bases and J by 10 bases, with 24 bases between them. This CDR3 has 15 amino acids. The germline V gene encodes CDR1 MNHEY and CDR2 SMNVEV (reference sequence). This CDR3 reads CASSPNLPPYSIQYF. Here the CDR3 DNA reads TGTGCCAGCAGTCCAAACCTACCTCCATACAGTATACAGTACTTC.

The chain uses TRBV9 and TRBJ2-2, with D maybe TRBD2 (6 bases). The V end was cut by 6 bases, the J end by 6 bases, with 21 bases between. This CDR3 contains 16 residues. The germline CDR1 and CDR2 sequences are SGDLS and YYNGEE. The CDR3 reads CASTRGPYGDAGELFF. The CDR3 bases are TGTGCCAGCACGCGGGGTCCTTATGGGGACGCCGGGGAGCTGTTTTTT. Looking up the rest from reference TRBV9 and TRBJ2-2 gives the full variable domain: DSGVTQTPKHLITATGQRVTLRCSPRSGDLSVYWYQQSLDQGLQFLIQYYNGEERAKGNILERFSAQQFPDLHSELNLSSLELGDSALYFCASTRGPYGDAGELFFGEGSRLTVL.

This chain's CDR3 is CASIKPDRGTEAFF. The CDR3 nucleotides are TGTGCCAGCATCAAGCCGGACAGGGGAACTGAAGCTTTCTTT. The V gene is TRBV7-9, the J gene TRBJ1-1; 9 bases fit TRBD1. V lost 7 bases and J lost 5; bases outside the gene matches: 8. CDR3 length equals 14 residues. CDR1 is SEHNR and CDR2 is FQNEAQ in the germline V gene (reference sequence).

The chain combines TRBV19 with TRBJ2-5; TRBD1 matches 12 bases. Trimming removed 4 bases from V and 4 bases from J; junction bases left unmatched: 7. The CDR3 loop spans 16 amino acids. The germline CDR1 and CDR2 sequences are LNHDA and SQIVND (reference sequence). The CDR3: CASSSPGQGAGETQYF. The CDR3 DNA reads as TGTGCCAGTAGTAGCCCGGGACAGGGGGCAGGAGAGACCCAGTACTTC.

The chain's CDR3 is CASRSVRGAGYTF. Here the CDR3 DNA reads TGTGCCAGCAGATCCGTGCGGGGGGCTGGCTACACCTTC. The J gene is TRBJ1-2, the V gene TRBV6-5; the D gene is possibly TRBD1 (6 bases). The V and J ends lost 6 bases and 7 bases respectively, with 15 bases between them. This CDR3 contains 13 residues. Germline V gene lookup returns CDR1 MNHEY and CDR2 SVGAGI.

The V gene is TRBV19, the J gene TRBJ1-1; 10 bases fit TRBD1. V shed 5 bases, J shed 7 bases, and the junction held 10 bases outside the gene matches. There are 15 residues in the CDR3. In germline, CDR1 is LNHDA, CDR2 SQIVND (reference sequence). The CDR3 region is CASSLAGTGAGEAFF. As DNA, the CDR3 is TGTGCCAGTAGTCTCGCCGGGACAGGGGCGGGTGAAGCTTTCTTT.

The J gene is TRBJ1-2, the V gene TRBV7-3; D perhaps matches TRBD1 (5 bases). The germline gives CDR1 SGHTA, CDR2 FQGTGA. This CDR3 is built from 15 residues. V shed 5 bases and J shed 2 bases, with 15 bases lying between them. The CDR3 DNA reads TGTGCCAGCAGCCCAACTGCAGGGTCCAACTATGGCTACACCTTC. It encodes CASSPTAGSNYGYTF. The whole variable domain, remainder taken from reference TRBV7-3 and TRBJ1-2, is GAGVSQTPSNKVTEKGKYVELRCDPISGHTALYWYRQSLGQGPEFLIYFQGTGAADDSGLPNDRFFAVRPEGSVSTLKIQRTERGDSAVYLCASSPTAGSNYGYTFGSGTRLTVV.

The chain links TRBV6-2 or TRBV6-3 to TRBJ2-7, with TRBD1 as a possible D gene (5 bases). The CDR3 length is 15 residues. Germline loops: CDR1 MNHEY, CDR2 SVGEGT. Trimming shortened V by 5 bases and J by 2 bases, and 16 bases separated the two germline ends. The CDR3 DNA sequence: TGTGCCAGCAGTCGCAGACTCGACAGTCCCTACGAGCAGTACTTC. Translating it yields CASSRRLDSPYEQYF.